Following are 25 T cell receptor beta chains from one sample sequenced in a study of T cells in Graves' hyperthyroidism and ophthalmopathy. Amplified regions were TCR beta CDR3 sequences from RNA transcripts. The HTBI primer set served for first-round RT-PCR of the TCR CDR3. TCRdb reprocessed the multiplex PCR reads with MiXCR, giving one entry per CDR3 protein. The table has just over 550,000 distinct CDR3 sequences, under 60% seen once. The sequenced sample was peripheral blood or thyroid tissue (not recorded which). Receptors were obtained from a woman between 18 and 30 years old with Graves' hyperthyroidism.

A few counts support this clonotype. The chain is built from TRBV7-8 and TRBJ1-3; 7 bases fit TRBD1. The V segment lost 1 base and the J segment 2 bases; nucleotides outside the gene matches: 5. The CDR3 extends over 16 amino acids. Germline V gives CDR1 SGHVS, CDR2 FQNEAQ. The CDR3 bases are TGTGCCAGCAGCTTAGTGACAGGGCTAACTGGAAACACCATATATTTT. Amino acid sequence: CASSLVTGLTGNTIYF.

Concerning this clonotype itself: This likely comes from a read error, as the CDR3 has no conserved phenylalanine or tryptophan at its end. The limits of the CDR3 on the DNA are not certain, so only TCRdb's listed CDR3 is given. V gene TRBV11-1 combines with J gene TRBJ2-2; the D call in the table, TRBD2, was not verified against the DNA. Termini included, the CDR3 measures 9 amino acids. CDR1 SGHAT and CDR2 FQDESV come from the germline V gene (reference sequence). CDR3 residues: CASSHQRVA.

This clonotype came up many times. The chain uses TRBV11-3 and TRBJ1-5; maybe TRBD1 (5 bases). Germline CDR1 is SGHNT and CDR2 is YENEEA. Trimming took off 5 bases at V and 5 bases at J, with 10 bases between the two ends. This CDR3 has 13 amino acids. The CDR3: CASSPSGDQPQHF. The CDR3 region has the DNA TGTGCCAGCAGCCCATCGGGGGATCAGCCCCAGCATTTT.

Remarks on this clonotype: The CDR3 ends on some other residue instead of the conserved phenylalanine or tryptophan, so this is likely a read error. The chain is built from TRBV14 and TRBJ1-2, with D tentatively TRBD1 (6 bases). The V gene lost 3 bases and the J gene lost 3 bases, with 11 bases spanning the gap. The V gene's germline CDR1 is SGHDN and CDR2 FVKESK. The CDR3 consists of 14 residues. The DNA for the CDR3 is TGTGCCAGCAGCCAGTCTGACAGGTACTATGGCTACACCCTC. It specifies CASSQSDRYYGYTL.

This chain links TRBV6-1 with TRBJ1-3; D is perhaps TRBD1 (5 bases). Germline CDR1 is MNHNS and CDR2 is SASEGT. The CDR3 runs 15 residues. Trimming removed 4 bases from V and 6 bases from J, with 16 bases in between. The CDR3 protein is CASSVLRRGLNTIYF. In nucleotides, the CDR3 is TGTGCCAGCAGTGTCTTGAGAAGGGGTTTAAACACCATATATTTT.

The rearrangement links TRBV29-1 to TRBJ1-2; 8 nucleotides agree with TRBD1. V lost 8 bases, J lost 7 bases, and 3 bases stayed unmatched. Germline values: CDR1 SQVTM, CDR2 ANQGSEA. The length of the CDR3 is 10 residues. This CDR3 reads CSLQGGGYTF. The CDR3 DNA sequence: TGCAGCTTACAGGGGGGTGGCTACACCTTC.

Details on this clonotype: This may be a read error: a much more frequent sequence differs by one nucleotide. The conserved closing phenylalanine or tryptophan is absent in this CDR3, likely reflecting a read error. V and J are TRBV7-3 and TRBJ1-4; D might be TRBD1 (5 bases). V lost 5 bases and J lost 8, with 12 bases in between. The CDR3 covers 13 residues. CDR1 SGHTA and CDR2 FQGTGA come from the germline V gene. The CDR3 DNA reads TGTGCCAGCAGCCATTTAGAGGGGGAAAAACTGTTTCTT. Its translation: CASSHLEGEKLFL.

This clonotype was counted only a few times. The rearrangement links TRBV29-1 to TRBJ2-2, with D possibly called TRBD1 or TRBD2 (5 bases each). The V gene lost 7 bases and the J gene lost 6 bases, with 12 bases spanning the gap. CDR1 is SQVTM, CDR2 ANQGSEA, per germline. This CDR3 comprises 12 residues. The CDR3 DNA reads as TGCAGCGCTTTAGGGGAGTCCGGGGAGCTGTTTTTT. Translated: CSALGESGELFF.

DNA for the CDR3: TGTGCCAGCATCATAGCGGGAAGGGGGTCGTACCAAGAGACCCAGTACTTC. Its protein product is CASIIAGRGSYQETQYF. The V call is TRBV7-8, the J call TRBJ2-5, with 8 bases aligning to TRBD2. CDR1 and CDR2 from the germline V gene are SGHVS and FQNEAQ. V lost 7 bases and J lost 0; bases outside the gene matches: 13. The CDR3 loop spans 17 amino acids. Filled out from reference TRBV7-8 and TRBJ2-5, the complete variable domain reads GAGVSQSPRYKVAKRGQDVALRCDPISGHVSLFWYQQALGQGPEFLTYFQNEAQLDKSGLPSDRFFAERPEGSVSTLKIQRTQQEDSAVYLCASIIAGRGSYQETQYFGPGTRLLVL.

On this clonotype itself: The junction shows a germline mismatch at one end, possibly a read error. The CDR3: CASSQKRGLEAYEQYF. Written as DNA, the CDR3 is TGCGCCAGCAGCCAAAAGAGGGGACTAGAAGCCTACGAGCAGTACTTC. The V gene is TRBV7-9, the J gene TRBJ2-7; 8 nucleotides agree with TRBD2. The germline gives CDR1 SEHNR, CDR2 FQNEAQ (reference sequence). The CDR3 contains 16 residues.

The table lists this clonotype with a count of one. The V call is TRBV29-1, the J call TRBJ1-2, with 8 bases lining up with TRBD1. Germline V gene lookup returns CDR1 SQVTM and CDR2 ANQGSEA. The CDR3 extends over 12 amino acids. V lost 4 bases and J lost 9; bases outside the gene matches: 7. CDR3 sequence (DNA): TGCAGCGTTGGCGGACAGGGTTGGAGCTACACCTTC. This encodes CSVGGQGWSYTF.

The chain joins TRBV7-9 to TRBJ1-5; TRBD1 matches 8 bases. J was trimmed by 7 bases and V by 0 bases; bases with no gene match: 5. Germline-derived CDR1 and CDR2 are SEHNR and FQNEAQ (reference sequence). The CDR3 runs 15 residues. DNA of the CDR3: TGTGCCAGCAGCTTAGCCCAGGGGGCGAGCCAGCCCCAGCATTTT. It encodes CASSLAQGASQPQHF. The whole variable domain, remainder taken from reference TRBV7-9 and TRBJ1-5, is DTGVSQNPRHKITKRGQNVTFRCDPISEHNRLYWYRQTLGQGPEFLTYFQNEAQLEKSRLLSDRFSAERPKGSFSTLEIQRTEQGDSAMYLCASSLAQGASQPQHFGDGTRLSIL.

As regards this clonotype: At one of its ends the junction is not consistent with the germline gene, which may arise from a read error. The chain couples TRBV19 to TRBJ1-4; TRBD1 is a possible D gene (6 bases). Germline-derived CDR1 and CDR2 are LNHDA and SQIVND (reference sequence). The CDR3 has 13 amino acids. The CDR3 bases are TGTGCCAGCAGACAGGTTACTAATGAAAAACTGTCTTTT. Translated: CASRQVTNEKLSF. Based on the CDR3 plus reference TRBV19 and TRBJ1-4, the full variable domain is DGGITQSPKYLFRKEGQNVTLSCEQNLNHDAMYWYRQDPGQGLRLIYYSQIVNDFQKGDIAEGYSVSREKKESFPLTVTSAQKNPTAFYLCASRQVTNEKLSFGSGTQLSVL.

The V call is TRBV12-3 or TRBV12-4, the J call TRBJ2-1; 9 nucleotides agree with TRBD1. This CDR3 is 13 amino acids long. J was trimmed by 15 bases and V by 2 bases; bases with no gene match: 8. The CDR3 reads CASSLIDRGIAFF. The CDR3 nucleotides read TGTGCCAGCAGTTTAATCGACAGGGGGATTGCGTTCTTC.

The rearrangement uses TRBV29-1 and TRBJ1-1; no firm D call. Germline V gives CDR1 SQVTM, CDR2 ANQGSEA. The CDR3 consists of 11 residues. Trimming cost V 7 bases and J 6 bases, with 12 bases left between them. The CDR3 protein is CSAVMGPEAFF. CDR3 nucleotide sequence: TGCAGCGCCGTTATGGGCCCTGAAGCTTTCTTT.

This chain uses TRBV5-1 with TRBJ1-5; 7 bases agree with TRBD1. J gave up 4 bases and V 2 bases, and 6 bases lay outside the gene matches. The length of the CDR3 is 15 residues. Germline V gene data show CDR1 as SGHRS and CDR2 as YFSETQ. The CDR3 coding sequence is TGCGCCAGCAGCTTACAGGGGCGGGTAAATCAGCCCCAGCATTTT. Translation: CASSLQGRVNQPQHF.

V usage is TRBV9 and J usage is TRBJ1-5; 11 positions agree with TRBD1. With V trimmed by 5 bases and J by 13 bases, 8 bases remained unmatched. Per the germline V gene, CDR1 is SGDLS and CDR2 is YYNGEE. The CDR3 covers 13 residues. The CDR3 DNA is TGTGCCAGCAGGGGGACAGGGGGTGGCGAGCAGCATTTT. As protein: CASRGTGGGEQHF.

The chain couples TRBV11-2 to TRBJ1-6; D remains unclear. Germline CDR1 is SGHAT and CDR2 is FQNNGV. V lost 8 bases and J 12 bases, leaving 17 bases between the germline ends. This CDR3 spans 13 amino acids. The CDR3 reads CASSRRAREPLHF. CDR3 nucleotides: TGTGCCAGCTCCCGACGGGCCAGAGAACCCCTCCACTTT.

This clonotype was observed at least ten times. The rearrangement joins TRBV5-1 to TRBJ1-5; no definite D call. The V and J ends lost 4 bases and 0 bases respectively, with 8 bases between them. Germline V gene lookup returns CDR1 SGHRS and CDR2 YFSETQ. The CDR3 covers 14 residues. CDR3 loop: CASSPTDSNQPQHF. The CDR3 DNA sequence: TGCGCCAGCAGCCCTACAGATAGCAATCAGCCCCAGCATTTT.

The chain is built from TRBV7-9 and TRBJ1-4; D uncertain. Germline CDR1 reads SEHNR; CDR2 reads FQNEAQ (reference sequence). V was cut by 5 bases and J by 0 bases, with 13 bases left in between. The CDR3 covers 16 residues. CDR3 nucleotides: TGTGCCAGCAGCCCTACTGTAGGGACAACTAATGAAAAACTGTTTTTT. Its protein is CASSPTVGTTNEKLFF.

This clonotype was seen many times. V usage is TRBV2 and J usage is TRBJ1-5; D remains unclear. The CDR3 spans 14 residues. The V gene lost 7 bases and the J gene lost 2 bases, with 12 bases spanning the gap. Germline CDR1 and CDR2: SNHLY and FYNNEI. The CDR3 bases are TGTGCCAGCATGGACGGGGTAGGCAATCAGCCCCAGCATTTT. Translating gives CASMDGVGNQPQHF.

The V and J genes are TRBV29-1 and TRBJ1-2, with D perhaps matching TRBD1 (5 bases). This CDR3 region has 12 residues. The ends were cut back, 4 bases at V and 4 bases at J, with 10 bases in the middle. Germline assignment: CDR1 SQVTM and CDR2 ANQGSEA. CDR3 in amino acids: CSVAQGVYGYTF. DNA of the CDR3: TGCAGCGTTGCTCAAGGGGTCTATGGCTACACCTTC.

This clonotype has just a few counts. The chain employs TRBV7-4 and TRBJ1-4, with D possibly being TRBD1 (6 bases). The germline V gene encodes CDR1 SGHVT and CDR2 SQSDAQ. Trimming removed 1 base at V and 5 bases at J, with 14 bases between. The CDR3 contains 16 residues. In DNA, the CDR3 is TGTGCCAGCAGCTTAGGATCCGGGACATTGAATGAAAAACTGTTTTTT. Translating it yields CASSLGSGTLNEKLFF.

The V gene is TRBV4-2, the J gene TRBJ2-5; possibly TRBD1 for D (5 bases). Germline lookup yields CDR1 LGHNA and CDR2 YNFKEQ. This CDR3 contains 11 residues. The germline V and J ends were trimmed by 4 bases and 10 bases, with 10 bases remaining between them. The CDR3 DNA reads as TGTGCCAGCAGCCGAAACAGGAACCAGTACTTC. Protein: CASSRNRNQYF.

The chain combines TRBV15 with TRBJ2-7; TRBD1 might be the D (6 bases). Germline V lookup: CDR1 LNHNV, CDR2 YYDKDF (reference sequence). The CDR3 length is 12 residues. Deletions cut 3 bases from V and 6 bases from J, with 9 bases between. Here the CDR3 DNA reads TGTGCCACCAGCAGGGACAGACTCGAGCAGTACTTC. Protein sequence: CATSRDRLEQYF. The full variable domain, rest sourced from reference TRBV15 and TRBJ2-7, is DAMVIQNPRYQVTQFGKPVTLSCSQTLNHNVMYWYQQKSSQAPKLLFHYYDKDFNNEADTPDNFQSRRPNTSFCFLDIRSPGLGDTAMYLCATSRDRLEQYFGPGTRLTVT.